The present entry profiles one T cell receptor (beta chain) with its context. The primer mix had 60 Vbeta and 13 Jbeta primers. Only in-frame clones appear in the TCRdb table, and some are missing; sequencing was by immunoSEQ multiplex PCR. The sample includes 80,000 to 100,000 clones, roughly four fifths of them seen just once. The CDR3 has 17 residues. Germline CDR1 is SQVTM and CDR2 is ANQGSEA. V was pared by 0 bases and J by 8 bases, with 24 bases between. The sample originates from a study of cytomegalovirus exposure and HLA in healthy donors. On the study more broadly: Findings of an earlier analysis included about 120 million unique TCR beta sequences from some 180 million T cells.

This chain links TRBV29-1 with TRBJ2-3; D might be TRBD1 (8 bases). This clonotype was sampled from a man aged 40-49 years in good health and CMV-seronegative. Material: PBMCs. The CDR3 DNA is TGCAGCGTTGAAGAGACAGGGGTCGGGAGGAGTGAGGGTACGCAGTATTTT. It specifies CSVEETGVGRSEGTQYF.